These 21 T cell receptor beta chains originate from one sample sequenced in a study of patients and donors after allogeneic stem cell transplantation. Using its own MiXCR run on the RT-PCR reads, TCRdb lists one record per CDR3 protein. This sample has about 110,000 distinct CDR3 sequences, with around 36% found just once. The sequenced sample was blood, either unsorted or a sorted T cell fraction (not recorded which). Receptor source: a human donor who was either an allogeneic HSCT recipient or a stem cell or donor lymphocyte infusion donor (not recorded which). It is not recorded whose cells these are; they may come from a transplant donor.

This rearrangement joins TRBV15 to TRBJ1-4; 10 nucleotides agree with TRBD1. The germline V gene has CDR1 LNHNV and CDR2 YYDKDF (reference sequence). The CDR3 runs 15 residues. Losses at the gene ends were 2 bases for V and 8 bases for J; bases not matched to a gene: 5. The CDR3 DNA reads as TGTGCCACCAGCAGACATGGACAGGGGGAAGAAAAACTGTTTTTT. This sequence encodes CATSRHGQGEEKLFF.

This chain joins TRBV7-9 and TRBJ2-1; the match to TRBD2 covers 9 bases. CDR1 and CDR2 (germline): SEHNR, FQNEAQ (reference sequence). CDR3 length: 16 amino acids. Trimming removed 5 bases from V and 7 bases from J; junction bases left unmatched: 12. The CDR3 DNA sequence: TGTGCCAGCAGCCCAATTAGCGGGAGAGTAGGGAATGAGCAGTTCTTC. This encodes CASSPISGRVGNEQFF.

This clonotype was observed a handful of times. The chain recombines TRBV4-3 with TRBJ1-6; maybe TRBD1 (5 bases). Germline-derived CDR1 and CDR2 are LGHNA and YSLEER. The CDR3 is made up of 18 amino acids. Trimming stripped 0 bases from V and 9 bases from J, with 21 bases between. The CDR3 sequence is CASSQEPRGQIPGSPLHF. CDR3 bases: TGCGCCAGCAGCCAAGAACCTCGTGGACAAATCCCGGGTTCACCCCTCCACTTT.

This clonotype was recorded a few times. The chain recombines TRBV28 with TRBJ1-6; D remains unclear. CDR1 is MDHEN and CDR2 is SYDVKM in the germline V gene. The CDR3 consists of 12 residues. V was cut by 4 bases and J by 13 bases, with 11 bases left in between. CDR3 DNA sequence: TGTGCCAGCAGTTCGGACGCCCTCCCCCTCCACTTT. Translated: CASSSDALPLHF.

This clonotype was seen only a few times. V is TRBV5-5 and J is TRBJ1-1; TRBD1 aligns across 10 bases. Germline assignment: CDR1 SGHKS and CDR2 YYEKEE (reference sequence). There are 13 residues in the CDR3. V lost 7 bases, J lost 4 bases, and 4 bases stayed unmatched. CDR3 sequence: CASSRTGGTEAFF. The CDR3 coding sequence is TGTGCCAGCTCAAGGACAGGGGGCACTGAAGCTTTCTTT.

V and J are TRBV5-1 and TRBJ1-1; D uncertain. The CDR3 totals 13 residues. V lost 5 bases to trimming and J lost 1 base, with 9 bases between them. CDR1 SGHRS and CDR2 YFSETQ come from the germline V gene. CDR3: CASSFLQNTEAFF. The CDR3 DNA is TGCGCCAGCAGTTTTTTACAGAACACTGAAGCTTTCTTT.

The V gene is TRBV20-1, the J gene TRBJ2-2; D might be TRBD2 (5 bases). V was shortened by 0 bases and J by 4 bases, with 9 bases between the two germline ends. The length of the CDR3 is 14 residues. Germline-derived CDR1 and CDR2 are DFQATT and SNEGSKA (reference sequence). DNA of the CDR3: TGCAGTGCTAGAGATGGCCGGGGCACCGGGGAGCTGTTTTTT. Its protein product is CSARDGRGTGELFF.

This clonotype was counted a few times. The rearrangement uses TRBV15 and TRBJ1-2; D not certain. The CDR3 is 16 residues long. CDR1 is LNHNV, CDR2 YYDKDF, per germline (reference sequence). V was cut by 2 bases and J by 0 bases, with 13 bases left in between. CDR3 nucleotide sequence: TGTGCCACCAGCAGAAAACCCTCCACCGCTAACTATGGCTACACCTTC. Translating gives CATSRKPSTANYGYTF. The whole variable domain, remainder taken from reference TRBV15 and TRBJ1-2, is DAMVIQNPRYQVTQFGKPVTLSCSQTLNHNVMYWYQQKSSQAPKLLFHYYDKDFNNEADTPDNFQSRRPNTSFCFLDIRSPGLGDTAMYLCATSRKPSTANYGYTFGSGTRLTVV.

The V call is TRBV27, the J call TRBJ2-5, with D perhaps matching TRBD2 (5 bases). Per germline, CDR1 MNHEY and CDR2 SMNVEV (reference sequence). The V end was cut by 7 bases, the J end by 3 bases, with 12 bases between. This CDR3 has 13 amino acids. CDR3 sequence: CASKGWGEETQYF. In DNA form, the CDR3 reads TGTGCCAGCAAGGGATGGGGAGAAGAGACCCAGTACTTC.

The DNA of the CDR3 is TGCAGTGCAAAGGGACGGAAGAACTATGGCTACACCTTC. Translated, it gives CSAKGRKNYGYTF. This chain uses TRBV20-1 with TRBJ1-2; possible D gene TRBD1, 5 bases. This CDR3 comprises 13 residues. V was pared by 6 bases and J by 2 bases, with 13 bases between. In germline, CDR1 is DFQATT, CDR2 SNEGSKA (reference sequence).

The chain joins TRBV7-9 to TRBJ2-5; D ambiguous. The ends were cut back, 0 bases at V and 5 bases at J, with 10 bases in the middle. The CDR3 contains 14 residues. Germline CDR1 SEHNR, CDR2 FQNEAQ (reference sequence). CDR3 DNA: TGTGCCAGCAGCTTAGCGGGATCTTGGGAGACCCAGTACTTC. Protein sequence: CASSLAGSWETQYF. The whole variable domain, filled in from reference TRBV7-9 and TRBJ2-5, reads DTGVSQNPRHKITKRGQNVTFRCDPISEHNRLYWYRQTLGQGPEFLTYFQNEAQLEKSRLLSDRFSAERPKGSFSTLEIQRTEQGDSAMYLCASSLAGSWETQYFGPGTRLLVL.

This clonotype appeared a few times. The CDR3 sequence is CASSNTGGLTYEQYF. CDR3 sequence (DNA): TGTGCCAGCAGTAACACAGGGGGCCTAACCTACGAGCAGTACTTC. This chain links TRBV27 with TRBJ2-7, with 9 positions matching TRBD1. The length of the CDR3 is 15 residues. V trimming: 5 bases; J trimming: 2 bases; junction bases outside the gene matches: 7. CDR1 and CDR2 (germline): MNHEY, SMNVEV (reference sequence).

The V call is TRBV20-1, the J call TRBJ2-4; D is uncertain. The CDR3 loop spans 13 amino acids. Germline CDR1 and CDR2: DFQATT and SNEGSKA (reference sequence). V lost 3 bases and J lost 3, with 9 bases in between. The CDR3 is CSASPENKNIQYF. For the CDR3, the DNA is TGCAGTGCTAGTCCGGAGAACAAAAACATTCAGTACTTC.

The chain is built from TRBV2 and TRBJ1-6; possible D gene TRBD1, 6 bases. CDR3 length: 14 residues. Looked up from germline, CDR1 is SNHLY and CDR2 is FYNNEI. Trimming pared 5 bases from V and 8 bases from J, leaving 13 bases between. The CDR3 coding sequence is TGTGCCAGCAGTCCGACAGGAGGTGATTCACCCCTCCACTTT. Translation gives CASSPTGGDSPLHF. Full variable domain (missing parts from reference TRBV2 and TRBJ1-6): EPEVTQTPSHQVTQMGQEVILRCVPISNHLYFYWYRQILGQKVEFLVSFYNNEISEKSEIFDDQFSVERPDGSNFTLKIRSTKLEDSAMYFCASSPTGGDSPLHFGNGTRLTVT.

The genes are TRBV6-1 and TRBJ2-6; 11 bases are shared with TRBD1. The length of the CDR3 is 15 residues. Losses at the gene ends were 8 bases for V and 4 bases for J; bases not matched to a gene: 4. Germline V gene lookup returns CDR1 MNHNS and CDR2 SASEGT. CDR3 loop: CASRDRGFGANVLTF. The DNA for the CDR3 is TGTGCCAGCCGGGACAGGGGGTTCGGGGCCAACGTCCTGACTTTC.

This clonotype turned up a few times. J is TRBJ1-1 and V is TRBV6-1; a possible D gene is TRBD1 (5 bases). CDR1 is MNHNS and CDR2 is SASEGT in the germline V gene. The germline V and J ends were trimmed by 7 bases and 0 bases, with 12 bases remaining between them. This CDR3 is 14 amino acids long. CDR3 region: CASKETVMNTEAFF. The CDR3, as DNA: TGTGCCAGCAAAGAGACAGTGATGAACACTGAAGCTTTCTTT.

This clonotype has just a few counts. The chain links TRBV7-2 to TRBJ2-1; D uncertain. Germline CDR1 is SGHTA and CDR2 is FQGNSA. V lost 2 bases to trimming and J lost 0 bases, with 2 bases between them. The CDR3 length is 13 residues. The CDR3 region is CASSLSSYNEQFF. CDR3 sequence (DNA): TGTGCCAGCAGCTTATCCTCCTACAATGAGCAGTTCTTC.

The CDR3: CSVPDRLRYNEQFF. In DNA, the CDR3 is TGCAGCGTCCCGGACCGTCTGCGGTACAATGAGCAGTTCTTC. The gene calls are TRBV29-1 and TRBJ2-1; D is unclear. The CDR3 runs to 14 residues. CDR1 is SQVTM, CDR2 ANQGSEA, per germline. Trimming took off 6 bases at V and 4 bases at J, with 16 bases between the two ends.

The V call is TRBV25-1, the J call TRBJ2-7; D might be TRBD1 (6 bases). The germline V and J ends were trimmed by 2 bases and 6 bases, with 17 bases remaining between them. CDR3 length: 15 amino acids. In germline, CDR1 is MGHDK, CDR2 SYGVNS. CDR3 bases: TGTGCCAGCAGTGAACTTGGGACAAGGGATTCCGAGCAGTACTTC. Its protein product is CASSELGTRDSEQYF.

Only a few counts were recorded for this clonotype. The chain recombines TRBV10-3 with TRBJ2-2, with D uncertain. The V and J ends lost 6 bases and 7 bases respectively, with 6 bases between them. Germline assignment: CDR1 ENHRY and CDR2 SYGVKD. The CDR3 is 11 residues long. Here the CDR3 DNA reads TGTGCCATCAGCGGAGTCGGGGAGCTGTTTTTT. Translation: CAISGVGELFF.

This chain uses TRBV7-8 with TRBJ1-2; D not certain. The CDR3 length is 13 residues. V lost 5 bases and J 2 bases, leaving 9 bases between the germline ends. Per germline, CDR1 SGHVS and CDR2 FQNEAQ. In DNA, the CDR3 is TGTGCCAGCAGCCGAGACCTAAACTATGGCTACACCTTC. As protein: CASSRDLNYGYTF.